The 30 T cell receptor beta chains presented below share a single source sample, sequenced in a study of blood T cell repertoires in COVID-19. The table came from immunoSEQ multiplex PCR; TCRdb's copy has only in-frame clones and leaves some out. The sample contains 250,000 to 350,000 clones, approximately 90% of which appear only once. Sequencing was done on a sample of PBMCs or T cells enriched from blood (not recorded which). These receptors originate from a woman younger than 35 who had recovered from COVID-19.

The gene calls are TRBV9 and TRBJ2-4, with D perhaps matching TRBD1 (6 bases). The CDR3 runs to 15 residues. Germline V lookup: CDR1 SGDLS, CDR2 YYNGEE. Trimming cost V 4 bases and J 6 bases, with 17 bases left between them. CDR3 bases: TGTGCCAGCAGCACTGCGGACAGTCCCGTAAACATTCAGTACTTC. Protein: CASSTADSPVNIQYF. The full variable domain, in which reference TRBV9 and TRBJ2-4 provide the parts outside the CDR3, is DSGVTQTPKHLITATGQRVTLRCSPRSGDLSVYWYQQSLDQGLQFLIQYYNGEERAKGNILERFSAQQFPDLHSELNLSSLELGDSALYFCASSTADSPVNIQYFGAGTRLSVL.

The genes are TRBV29-1 and TRBJ2-5; 7 bases are shared with TRBD2. The junction had 17 bases not matched to a gene; V was cut back by 6 bases and J by 4 bases. The germline V gene has CDR1 SQVTM and CDR2 ANQGSEA. The CDR3 is made up of 16 amino acids. In nucleotides, the CDR3 is TGCAGCGTCGCCAGTACCGGGACTAACCCGAGAGAGACCCAGTACTTC. Amino acid sequence: CSVASTGTNPRETQYF.

CDR3 in DNA: TGTGCCAGCAGCTTCCCCTATGCGGGGGGCCTGTACAATGAGCAGTTCTTC. Protein product: CASSFPYAGGLYNEQFF. V and J are TRBV11-2 and TRBJ2-1; TRBD2 matches 8 bases. CDR1 is SGHAT, CDR2 FQNNGV, per germline. The trim removed 3 bases at V and 4 bases at J, leaving 11 bases unmatched. This CDR3 is built from 17 residues.

This chain links TRBV3-1 (or the pseudogene TRBV3-2) with TRBJ1-6; maybe TRBD1 (5 bases). This CDR3 has 16 amino acids. V shed 4 bases and J shed 5 bases, with 15 bases lying between them. CDR1 is LGHDT and CDR2 is YNNKEL in the germline V gene (reference sequence). The CDR3 nucleotides are TGTGCCAGCAGCCCATGGGGGGGGGAGAATAATTCACCCCTCCACTTT. Protein: CASSPWGGENNSPLHF.

The V call is TRBV19, the J call TRBJ2-2; TRBD1 might be the D (6 bases). There are 14 residues in the CDR3. Trimming left V 6 bases short and J 4 bases short, with 12 bases between. Looked up from germline, CDR1 is LNHDA and CDR2 is SQIVND (reference sequence). The CDR3 nucleotides read TGTGCCAGTAGGGGCAGGGGCGGCACCGGGGAGCTGTTTTTT. This gives the protein CASRGRGGTGELFF.

The V and J genes are TRBV19 and TRBJ1-1; D possibly corresponds to TRBD1 (5 bases). The CDR3 has 14 residues. V shed 3 bases and J shed 4 bases, with 12 bases lying between them. Germline loops: CDR1 LNHDA, CDR2 SQIVND (reference sequence). This CDR3 reads CASSMGGRSTEAFF. The DNA for the CDR3 is TGTGCCAGTAGTATGGGGGGTAGGAGCACTGAAGCTTTCTTT.

The chain uses TRBV9 and TRBJ2-2, with D perhaps matching TRBD2 (5 bases). V dropped 9 bases and J dropped 4 bases, with 16 bases sitting between them. The germline V gene encodes CDR1 SGDLS and CDR2 YYNGEE. The CDR3 consists of 14 residues. In nucleotides, the CDR3 is TGTGCCACCACCCGAGGGCTACTCACCGGGGAGCTGTTTTTT. Its protein is CATTRGLLTGELFF. The variable domain in full, completed from reference TRBV9 and TRBJ2-2, reads DSGVTQTPKHLITATGQRVTLRCSPRSGDLSVYWYQQSLDQGLQFLIQYYNGEERAKGNILERFSAQQFPDLHSELNLSSLELGDSALYFCATTRGLLTGELFFGEGSRLTVL.

This sequence joins TRBV7-9 and TRBJ1-2, with TRBD1 as a possible D gene (6 bases). Germline CDR1 is SEHNR and CDR2 is FQNEAQ (reference sequence). The ends were cut back, 5 bases at V and 2 bases at J, with 18 bases in the middle. The CDR3 is made up of 16 amino acids. This chain's CDR3 is CASSPSGSTGNYGYTF. The CDR3 DNA reads as TGTGCCAGCAGCCCAAGTGGATCGACAGGCAACTATGGCTACACCTTC.

The chain carries TRBV6-5 and TRBJ2-7, with D possibly TRBD1 on 5 matching bases. CDR3 length equals 12 residues. Germline V gene lookup returns CDR1 MNHEY and CDR2 SVGAGI. V was trimmed by 9 bases and J by 1 base, leaving 10 bases between them. Written as DNA, the CDR3 is TGTGCCAGTTTAGGGGCTTCCTACGAGCAGTACTTC. Its protein is CASLGASYEQYF.

This chain uses TRBV15 with TRBJ2-3; D remains unclear. Trimming took 0 bases from V and 3 from J, leaving 4 bases between them. Germline V CDR1 and CDR2: LNHNV, YYDKDF (reference sequence). The CDR3 loop spans 13 amino acids. The CDR3 DNA follows: TGTGCCACCAGCAGAGATCTAACAGATACGCAGTATTTT. Translating gives CATSRDLTDTQYF. Drawing the rest from reference TRBV15 and TRBJ2-3, the complete variable domain is DAMVIQNPRYQVTQFGKPVTLSCSQTLNHNVMYWYQQKSSQAPKLLFHYYDKDFNNEADTPDNFQSRRPNTSFCFLDIRSPGLGDTAMYLCATSRDLTDTQYFGPGTRLTVL.

The chain employs TRBV30 and TRBJ1-2, with D possibly being TRBD1 (5 bases). V was clipped by 5 bases and J by 1 base, with 8 bases between them. CDR1 is GTSNPN, CDR2 SVGIG, per germline (reference sequence). This CDR3 spans 12 amino acids. The CDR3 loop reads CAWDSFNYGYTF. The CDR3, as DNA: TGTGCCTGGGACAGTTTTAACTATGGCTACACCTTC.

This chain links TRBV11-2 with TRBJ2-2, with a possible D match to TRBD1 (5 bases). V dropped 4 bases and J dropped 6 bases, with 12 bases sitting between them. The CDR3 is made up of 14 amino acids. Germline V CDR1 and CDR2: SGHAT, FQNNGV. The CDR3 loop reads CASSWGPRAGELFF. DNA of the CDR3: TGTGCCAGCAGCTGGGGCCCTAGGGCCGGGGAGCTGTTTTTT.

The chain joins TRBV5-4 to TRBJ2-1, with D perhaps matching TRBD1 (6 bases). Germline V CDR1 and CDR2: SGHNT, YYREEE (reference sequence). Trimming pared 4 bases from V and 8 bases from J, leaving 19 bases between. This CDR3 spans 15 amino acids. CDR3 sequence: CASSLAGTPKDEQFF. In DNA form, the CDR3 reads TGTGCCAGCAGCCTAGCCGGGACACCCAAAGATGAGCAGTTCTTC. Filled out from reference TRBV5-4 and TRBJ2-1, the complete variable domain reads ETGVTQSPTHLIKTRGQQVTLRCSSQSGHNTVSWYQQALGQGPQFIFQYYREEENGRGNFPPRFSGLQFPNYSSELNVNALELDDSALYLCASSLAGTPKDEQFFGPGTRLTVL.

The V and J genes are TRBV19 and TRBJ1-5; D may be TRBD1 (5 bases). This CDR3 region has 13 residues. Looked up from germline, CDR1 is LNHDA and CDR2 is SQIVND (reference sequence). Trimming took 6 bases from V and 4 from J, leaving 10 bases between them. The CDR3 region has the DNA TGTGCCAGTAGGATGACAGAAAATCAGCCCCAGCATTTT. Its translation: CASRMTENQPQHF. Full variable domain (rest looked up from reference TRBV19 and TRBJ1-5): DGGITQSPKYLFRKEGQNVTLSCEQNLNHDAMYWYRQDPGQGLRLIYYSQIVNDFQKGDIAEGYSVSREKKESFPLTVTSAQKNPTAFYLCASRMTENQPQHFGDGTRLSIL.

This chain connects TRBV27 to TRBJ1-1; TRBD1 aligns across 8 bases. The CDR3 runs 16 residues. V shed 4 bases, J shed 0 bases, and the junction held 7 bases outside the gene matches. Germline-derived CDR1 and CDR2 are MNHEY and SMNVEV (reference sequence). CDR3 bases: TGTGCCAGCAGTTATAGGACAGGGCCCATGAACACTGAAGCTTTCTTT. This codes for CASSYRTGPMNTEAFF.

A few counts support this clone. The chain uses TRBV14 and TRBJ1-1; D is unresolved. Trimming stripped 1 base from V and 6 bases from J, with 3 bases between. The CDR3 has 11 amino acids. Germline V gene sequence: CDR1 SGHDN, CDR2 FVKESK. The CDR3 loop is CASSQAAEAFF. Here the CDR3 DNA reads TGTGCCAGCAGCCAAGCCGCTGAAGCTTTCTTT.

The chain recombines TRBV2 with TRBJ2-2, with TRBD1 identical over 7 bases. Germline V lookup: CDR1 SNHLY, CDR2 FYNNEI. This CDR3 comprises 15 residues. J gave up 6 bases and V 6 bases, and 10 bases lay outside the gene matches. CDR3 in DNA: TGTGCCAGCAGATACAGGGGCCCAGGGTCCGGGGAGCTGTTTTTT. Its protein product is CASRYRGPGSGELFF. Looking up the rest from reference TRBV2 and TRBJ2-2 gives the full variable domain: EPEVTQTPSHQVTQMGQEVILRCVPISNHLYFYWYRQILGQKVEFLVSFYNNEISEKSEIFDDQFSVERPDGSNFTLKIRSTKLEDSAMYFCASRYRGPGSGELFFGEGSRLTVL.

The chain carries TRBV5-1 and TRBJ2-7, with 11 bases that match TRBD2. Per germline, CDR1 SGHRS and CDR2 YFSETQ. Trimming removed 6 bases from V and 5 bases from J; junction bases left unmatched: 7. The CDR3 length is 14 residues. In nucleotides, the CDR3 is TGCGCCAGCAACCCCGGGACTAGCGGAAACGAGCAGTACTTC. Its translation is CASNPGTSGNEQYF.

The chain joins TRBV18 to TRBJ2-5; D possibly corresponds to TRBD2 (5 bases). The CDR3 contains 13 residues. V was trimmed by 3 bases and J by 3 bases, leaving 8 bases between them. Germline-derived CDR1 and CDR2 are KGHSH and LQKENI. In DNA, the CDR3 is TGTGCCAGCTCACCCTCGGGAAAAGAGACCCAGTACTTC. Encoded protein: CASSPSGKETQYF.

The rearrangement links TRBV4-2 to TRBJ2-5, with 12 nucleotides matching TRBD2. The CDR3 runs 18 residues. V lost 4 bases and J lost 4; bases outside the gene matches: 13. The V gene's germline CDR1 is LGHNA and CDR2 YNFKEQ. The CDR3, as DNA: TGTGCCAGCAGCCCCCAAGAAGGATCTAGCGGGGGGGCAGAGACCCAGTACTTC. It specifies CASSPQEGSSGGAETQYF.

The chain combines TRBV11-3 with TRBJ2-4; no definite D call. V was trimmed by 3 bases and J by 5 bases, leaving 8 bases between them. The germline V gene encodes CDR1 SGHNT and CDR2 YENEEA. The CDR3 loop spans 13 amino acids. This chain's CDR3 is CASSLNSQNIQYF. The CDR3 DNA reads as TGTGCCAGCAGCTTGAACAGCCAAAACATTCAGTACTTC.

The chain links TRBV5-1 to TRBJ1-1; a possible D gene is TRBD1 (6 bases). The V gene's germline CDR1 is SGHRS and CDR2 YFSETQ. V lost 0 bases, J lost 5 bases, and 14 bases lay in between. The CDR3 sequence is 15 residues long. The CDR3 is CASSLAGGGGTEAFF. The CDR3 DNA follows: TGCGCCAGCAGCTTGGCCGGAGGGGGAGGGACTGAAGCTTTCTTT. Drawing the rest from reference TRBV5-1 and TRBJ1-1, the complete variable domain is KAGVTQTPRYLIKTRGQQVTLSCSPISGHRSVSWYQQTPGQGLQFLFEYFSETQRNKGNFPGRFSGRQFSNSRSEMNVSTLELGDSALYLCASSLAGGGGTEAFFGQGTRLTVV.

The V and J genes are TRBV9 and TRBJ1-3; 7 bases are a match to TRBD1. CDR3 length equals 15 residues. The germline V gene has CDR1 SGDLS and CDR2 YYNGEE. Trimming took 3 bases from V and 1 from J; bases not matched to a gene: 4. The CDR3 sequence: CASSDSGGSGNTIYF. In DNA, the CDR3 is TGTGCCAGCAGCGACTCAGGGGGATCTGGAAACACCATATATTTT. The whole variable domain, filled in from reference TRBV9 and TRBJ1-3, reads DSGVTQTPKHLITATGQRVTLRCSPRSGDLSVYWYQQSLDQGLQFLIQYYNGEERAKGNILERFSAQQFPDLHSELNLSSLELGDSALYFCASSDSGGSGNTIYFGEGSWLTVV.

The chain has TRBV5-5 and TRBJ1-2; unclear D gene. The V end lost 0 bases, the J end lost 4 bases, and 7 bases lay between the germline ends. There are 13 residues in the CDR3. Germline V gene sequence: CDR1 SGHKS, CDR2 YYEKEE (reference sequence). Written as DNA, the CDR3 is TGTGCCAGCAGCTTGGCAGACTCCTATGGCTACACCTTC. Its protein product is CASSLADSYGYTF.

The chain is built from TRBV6-2 or TRBV6-3 and TRBJ1-2; TRBD1 matches 7 bases. Germline V gene sequence: CDR1 MNHEY, CDR2 SVGEGT. The ends lost 6 bases at V and 8 bases at J; junction bases unmatched: 15. There are 15 residues in the CDR3. CDR3 DNA: TGTGCCAGCAGCCAAGAGGGACAGCCAAAGGGGGGCTACACCTTC. Translation: CASSQEGQPKGGYTF.

The chain links TRBV30 to TRBJ1-2; a possible D gene is TRBD1 (5 bases). CDR1 and CDR2 from the germline V gene are GTSNPN and SVGIG (reference sequence). There are 13 residues in the CDR3. The germline V and J ends were trimmed by 3 bases and 8 bases, with 16 bases remaining between them. CDR3 protein: CAWSPGQAGGYTF. The DNA for the CDR3 is TGTGCCTGGAGCCCGGGGCAGGCGGGGGGCTACACCTTC. The whole variable domain, filled in from reference TRBV30 and TRBJ1-2, reads SQTIHQWPATLVQPVGSPLSLECTVEGTSNPNLYWYRQAAGRGLQLLFYSVGIGQISSEVPQNLSASRPQDRQFILSSKKLLLSDSGFYLCAWSPGQAGGYTFGSGTRLTVV.

The CDR3 DNA is TGCGCCAGCAGCCAAGAAAGGGGTGGGGCCAACGTCCTGACTTTC. The encoded protein is CASSQERGGANVLTF. The genes are TRBV4-1 and TRBJ2-6; the D gene is possibly TRBD1 (5 bases). CDR1 and CDR2 (germline): MGHRA, YSYEKL. This CDR3 has 15 residues. Trimming took 0 bases from V and 3 from J, leaving 6 bases between them.

J is TRBJ2-7 and V is TRBV4-1, with unresolved D. CDR3 length: 14 amino acids. V lost 2 bases and J lost 3, with 11 bases in between. Germline CDR1 reads MGHRA; CDR2 reads YSYEKL. CDR3 region: CASSQPRQSYEQYF. The CDR3 region has the DNA TGCGCCAGCAGCCAACCGCGGCAGAGCTACGAGCAGTACTTC.

The chain joins TRBV10-2 to TRBJ1-5; D not resolved. The CDR3 length is 12 residues. The ends were cut back, 5 bases at V and 3 bases at J, with 5 bases in the middle. CDR1 is WSHSY and CDR2 is SAAADI in the germline V gene. The CDR3 loop is CASSPFNQPQHF. DNA for the CDR3: TGCGCCAGCAGTCCCTTCAATCAGCCCCAGCATTTT.

J is TRBJ2-2 and V is TRBV3-1 (or the pseudogene TRBV3-2); the match to TRBD1 covers 8 bases. CDR3 length equals 14 residues. From germline, CDR1 is LGHDT and CDR2 YNNKEL (reference sequence). The ends lost 4 bases at V and 3 bases at J; junction bases unmatched: 1. The chain's CDR3 is CASSRTGYTGELFF. The CDR3 DNA is TGTGCCAGCAGCCGGACAGGGTACACCGGGGAGCTGTTTTTT.